This T cell receptor beta chain was recorded in a study of shared clonotypes between healthy human individuals. Study results and caveats: With a handful of donors compared, approximately 5% of naive CD4 clonotypes were shared. Blood alone was sampled, and tissue repertoires likely differ.

Donation came from healthy HIV-negative adults that had no recent acute infections or vaccinations. Only in-frame clones appear in the TCRdb table, and some are missing; sequencing was by immunoSEQ multiplex PCR. This sample yields a few million clones, of which 93% are seen a single time; about 0.39% belongs to the top ten. This CDR3 has 15 residues. CDR1 is SGHRS and CDR2 is YFSETQ in the germline V gene. V lost 4 bases and J lost 5; bases outside the gene matches: 6. A note on this clone: Its target is unknown.

The receptor comes from a man aged 18-30 years in good health. Some clones in this sample may be carry-over from other donors' samples. The sample taken for sequencing was naive CD4+ T cells from PBMCs. The subset was: CD45RA+ positively selected. This rearrangement joins TRBV5-1 to TRBJ2-1; TRBD1 matches 10 bases. The CDR3 bases are TGCGCCAGCAGCCCGGGACAGGGGTTTAACAATGAGCAGTTCTTC. It is translated as CASSPGQGFNNEQFF. The whole variable domain, filled in from reference TRBV5-1 and TRBJ2-1, reads KAGVTQTPRYLIKTRGQQVTLSCSPISGHRSVSWYQQTPGQGLQFLFEYFSETQRNKGNFPGRFSGRQFSNSRSEMNVSTLELGDSALYLCASSPGQGFNNEQFFGPGTRLTVL.